This TCR beta chain appears in the sequencing data of a study of PD-1 blockade in classical Hodgkin lymphoma. Study results and limitations: Possible causes of repertoire differences, disease activity or prior therapy, remain undefined. Exclusion removed patients who began nivolumab under 1 year after ASCT. CD4+ TCR diversity, unlike CD8+, climbed significantly by C4D1.

This CDR3 is 16 amino acids long. V was pared by 4 bases and J by 1 base, with 17 bases between. CDR1 and CDR2 from the germline V gene are SGHRS and YFSETQ. Profiling relied on immunoSEQ multiplex PCR, and the TCRdb table lists in-frame clones only, not all of them. This sample has about 50,000 clones, with more than 75% found just once. For this clone: Antigen specificity is unknown.

Each patient relapsed following autologous stem cell transplantation, and prior brentuximab vedotin exposure differed. Complete response, partial response or progressive disease was recorded as best response. The receptor was isolated from a human donor with classical Hodgkin lymphoma. Sequenced here: peripheral blood mononuclear cells (PBMCs), sampled before the second cycle of nivolumab. The genes are TRBV5-1 and TRBJ1-2; maybe TRBD1 (5 bases). The DNA of the CDR3 is TGCGCCAGCAGCCGGGCGGGGGGTATGGTTAACTATGGCTACACCTTC. This gives the protein CASSRAGGMVNYGYTF.